This passage covers 13 T cell receptor beta chains from one sample sequenced in a study of human T cells and chemical hapten exposure. Stated time point: pre-sensitization, week 0. Documented treatment: therapeutic diphenylcyclopropenone sensitization with weekly scalp DPC. One entry per CDR3 protein, called by TCRdb with MiXCR from the RACE reads. The profile covers 380,000 or so distinct CDR3 sequences, with roughly 6% appearing a single time and around 8.6% taken by the ten largest. The material sequenced was whole blood, taken in connection with sensitization to the hapten diphenylcyclopropenone (DPC). These receptors originate from a woman between 18 and 30 years old with alopecia areata. Some clones in this sample may be carry-over from other donors' samples.

This clonotype was counted ten times or more. The gene calls are TRBV24-1 and TRBJ2-1, with TRBD2 matching over 12 bases. Germline values: CDR1 KGHDR, CDR2 SFDVKD. Trimming took 6 bases from V and 9 from J; bases not matched to a gene: 8. The CDR3 is 15 amino acids. In nucleotides, the CDR3 is TGTGCCACCAGTCCGACTAGCGGGGGCTACGGTGAGCAGTTCTTC. Its protein is CATSPTSGGYGEQFF.

This chain links TRBV4-1 with TRBJ2-1; no clear D gene. From germline, CDR1 is MGHRA and CDR2 YSYEKL. Trimming stripped 1 base from V and 0 bases from J, with 13 bases between. This CDR3 is 17 amino acids long. CDR3 protein: CASSQGLYGSSYNEQFF. The CDR3 DNA is TGCGCCAGCAGCCAAGGGCTCTACGGTAGCTCCTACAATGAGCAGTTCTTC.

V gene TRBV6-6 combines with J gene TRBJ2-1; the D is unclear. Trimming took 7 bases from V and 5 from J, leaving 6 bases between them. Germline V gene sequence: CDR1 MNHNY, CDR2 SVGAGI (reference sequence). The CDR3 runs to 11 residues. CDR3 nucleotide sequence: TGTGCCAGCACCCCGCACAATGAGCAGTTCTTC. It encodes CASTPHNEQFF.

This clonotype was seen many times. The chain is built from TRBV18 and TRBJ1-3, with TRBD1 identical over 11 bases. Trimming at V came to 2 bases and at J to 2 bases, leaving 2 bases not matched to a gene. Germline V gives CDR1 KGHSH, CDR2 LQKENI. This CDR3 is 16 amino acids long. DNA for the CDR3: TGTGCCAGCTCACCAGGACAGGGGGCGACTGGAAACACCATATATTTT. This codes for CASSPGQGATGNTIYF.

V usage is TRBV6-6 and J usage is TRBJ2-5; D might be TRBD2 (5 bases). The germline CDR1 and CDR2 sequences are MNHNY and SVGAGI (reference sequence). This CDR3 region has 14 residues. The V end was cut by 7 bases, the J end by 2 bases, with 14 bases between. The CDR3 is CASTKDSNQETQYF. CDR3 in DNA: TGTGCCAGCACCAAGGACTCCAATCAAGAGACCCAGTACTTC.

This clonotype was recorded a few times. CDR3 sequence reads: CASSLSTGAEAFF. The CDR3, as DNA: TGTGCCAGCAGTTTATCGACAGGCGCCGAGGCTTTCTTT. This chain links TRBV27 with TRBJ1-1; tentatively, D is TRBD1 (6 bases). V was pared by 0 bases and J by 11 bases, with 13 bases between. In germline, CDR1 is MNHEY, CDR2 SMNVEV (reference sequence). This CDR3 has 13 residues.

In this sample, this clonotype turned up a few times. This chain links TRBV9 with TRBJ1-4, with D perhaps matching TRBD1 (6 bases). V shed 4 bases and J shed 6 bases, with 19 bases lying between them. Looked up from germline, CDR1 is SGDLS and CDR2 is YYNGEE. The CDR3 loop spans 16 amino acids. CDR3 loop: CASSPRPGGEDEKLFF. The CDR3 nucleotides read TGTGCCAGCAGCCCGCGTCCGGGGGGCGAAGATGAAAAACTGTTTTTT.

This clonotype was seen only a few times. The V call is TRBV9, the J call TRBJ1-5; D unclear. Trimming removed 0 bases at V and 0 bases at J, with 7 bases between. This CDR3 is built from 15 residues. CDR1 SGDLS and CDR2 YYNGEE come from the germline V gene. DNA for the CDR3: TGTGCCAGCAGCGTAGGCCCTTATAGCAATCAGCCCCAGCATTTT. Its protein is CASSVGPYSNQPQHF. The whole variable domain, remainder taken from reference TRBV9 and TRBJ1-5, is DSGVTQTPKHLITATGQRVTLRCSPRSGDLSVYWYQQSLDQGLQFLIQYYNGEERAKGNILERFSAQQFPDLHSELNLSSLELGDSALYFCASSVGPYSNQPQHFGDGTRLSIL.

This clonotype has just a few counts. The rearrangement uses TRBV7-3 and TRBJ2-3; D is undetermined. Germline V gene sequence: CDR1 SGHTA, CDR2 FQGTGA. V shed 2 bases and J shed 3 bases, with 18 bases lying between them. The CDR3 extends over 17 amino acids. CDR3 residues: CASSLDRSSPGTDTQYF. DNA of the CDR3: TGTGCCAGCAGCTTAGATCGGAGCTCGCCAGGAACAGATACGCAGTATTTT.

This clonotype appeared a few times. The chain joins TRBV12-3 or TRBV12-4 to TRBJ1-1; TRBD1 matches at 7 bases. Unmatched junction bases numbered 18, after V lost 8 bases and J lost 6 bases. The length of the CDR3 is 16 residues. The chain's CDR3 is CASPTAQGPLSAEAFF. The DNA for the CDR3 is TGTGCCAGCCCTACGGCACAGGGGCCTCTTTCCGCTGAAGCTTTCTTT.

This chain uses TRBV6-6 with TRBJ1-3, with TRBD1 as a possible D gene (6 bases). The length of the CDR3 is 15 residues. V was pared by 8 bases and J by 4 bases, with 18 bases between. In germline, CDR1 is MNHNY, CDR2 SVGAGI (reference sequence). The CDR3 coding sequence is TGTGCCAGCTATTATCGGGGGGCTGGCGGAAACACCATATATTTT. Its protein is CASYYRGAGGNTIYF.

This clonotype ranks as medium-sized. The rearrangement links TRBV7-2 to TRBJ2-3, with 13 bases matching TRBD2. There are 16 residues in the CDR3. The ends lost 4 bases at V and 4 bases at J; junction bases unmatched: 5. Germline CDR1 is SGHTA and CDR2 is FQGNSA. CDR3 loop: CASSSWTSGGADTQYF. CDR3 coding DNA: TGTGCCAGCAGCTCCTGGACTAGCGGGGGCGCAGATACGCAGTATTTT.

This clonotype was recorded a few times. The genes are TRBV16 and TRBJ1-5; a weak D match, TRBD1 (5 bases). The CDR3 length is 16 residues. Germline V CDR1 and CDR2: KGHSY, FQNENV. The V and J ends lost 0 bases and 7 bases respectively, with 16 bases between them. The CDR3, as DNA: TGTGCCAGCAGCCAATCCCCCGGAGGGGAGGAACAGCCCCAGCATTTT. Amino acids: CASSQSPGGEEQPQHF.